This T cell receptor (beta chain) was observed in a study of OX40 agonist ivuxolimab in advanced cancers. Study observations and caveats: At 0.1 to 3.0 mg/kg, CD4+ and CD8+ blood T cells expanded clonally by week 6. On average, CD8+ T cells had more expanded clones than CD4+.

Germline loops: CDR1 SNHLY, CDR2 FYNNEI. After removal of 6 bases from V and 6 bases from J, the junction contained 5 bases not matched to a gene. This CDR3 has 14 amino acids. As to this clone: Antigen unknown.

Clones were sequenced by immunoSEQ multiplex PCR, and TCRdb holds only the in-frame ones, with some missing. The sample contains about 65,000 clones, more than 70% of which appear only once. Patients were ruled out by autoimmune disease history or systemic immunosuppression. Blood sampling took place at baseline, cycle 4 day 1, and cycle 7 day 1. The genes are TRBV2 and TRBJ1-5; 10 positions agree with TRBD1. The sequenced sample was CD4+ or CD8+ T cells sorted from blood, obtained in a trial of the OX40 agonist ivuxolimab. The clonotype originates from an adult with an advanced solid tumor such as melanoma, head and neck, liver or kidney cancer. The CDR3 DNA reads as TGTGCCAGCAGGAAGACAGGGGGCGGTCAGCCCCAGCATTTT. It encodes CASRKTGGGQPQHF.